A single sample is the source of the 17 T cell receptor beta chains below, sequenced in a study of T cells in Graves' hyperthyroidism and ophthalmopathy. Amplification yielded TCR beta CDR3 regions, with RNA transcripts as the source. With the HTBI primer set, the TCR CDR3 went through a first round of RT-PCR. Using its own MiXCR run on the multiplex PCR reads, TCRdb lists one record per CDR3 protein. The sample consists of hundreds of thousands of distinct CDR3 sequences, 12% to 15% of them appearing once. What was sequenced was blood. These receptors originate from a woman aged 18 to 35 with Graves' hyperthyroidism.

This clonotype came up a few times. This chain connects TRBV5-6 to TRBJ1-2, with 7 bases matching TRBD1. CDR1 and CDR2 (germline): SGHDT, YYEEEE. J gave up 2 bases and V 5 bases, and 3 bases lay outside the gene matches. CDR3 length equals 13 residues. The CDR3 region is CASRPGGNYGYTF. The DNA for the CDR3 is TGTGCCAGCAGACCAGGGGGAAACTATGGCTACACCTTC.

This clonotype has at least ten counts. The chain joins TRBV20-1 to TRBJ2-1; D gene uncertain. V dropped 2 bases and J dropped 5 bases, with 19 bases sitting between them. This CDR3 spans 16 amino acids. In germline, CDR1 is DFQATT, CDR2 SNEGSKA (reference sequence). Here the CDR3 DNA reads TGCAGTGCTAGATTCGGGCGGTCGTCAATCAACAATGAGCAGTTCTTC. As protein: CSARFGRSSINNEQFF.

V and J are TRBV19 and TRBJ2-7, with TRBD1 matching over 8 bases. Germline V gene lookup returns CDR1 LNHDA and CDR2 SQIVND (reference sequence). This CDR3 comprises 12 residues. V shed 1 base and J 9 bases; nucleotides not matched to a gene: 2. The CDR3 region has the DNA TGTGCCAGTAGTATAGCAGGACAGGGGCAGTACTTC. Residues: CASSIAGQGQYF.

This clonotype has at least ten counts. The chain links TRBV30 to TRBJ1-1; D unclear. This CDR3 comprises 11 residues. The germline CDR1 and CDR2 sequences are GTSNPN and SVGIG (reference sequence). Here the CDR3 reads CGSYRGTEAFF. DNA for the CDR3: TGTGGCTCTTACCGTGGGACTGAAGCTTTCTTT. The full variable domain, in which reference TRBV30 and TRBJ1-1 provide the parts outside the CDR3, is SQTIHQWPATLVQPVGSPLSLECTVEGTSNPNLYWYRQAAGRGLQLLFYSVGIGQISSEVPQNLSASRPQDRQFILSSKKLLLSDSGFYLCGSYRGTEAFFGQGTRLTVV.

In regard to this clonotype: As the CDR3 is not closed by the conserved phenylalanine or tryptophan, this likely results from a read error. J is TRBJ1-5 and V is TRBV7-2; D remains unclear. The CDR3 runs to 12 residues. Germline loops: CDR1 SGHTA, CDR2 FQGNSA. V dropped 4 bases and J dropped 3 bases, with 4 bases sitting between them. The CDR3 nucleotides are TGTGCCAGCAGCTCAGCCAATCAGCCCCAGCATTCT. It specifies CASSSANQPQHS.

This clonotype was counted ten times or more. The chain employs TRBV20-1 and TRBJ1-3; D not resolved. CDR1 is DFQATT, CDR2 SNEGSKA, per germline (reference sequence). Trimming cost V 3 bases and J 0 bases, with 3 bases left between them. The CDR3 spans 12 residues. The DNA of the CDR3 is TGCAGTGCTAGGGGCTCTGGAAACACCATATATTTT. Translating it yields CSARGSGNTIYF.

The chain is built from TRBV11-2 and TRBJ1-3; D remains unclear. The CDR3 length is 16 residues. Deletions cut 1 base from V and 2 bases from J, with 12 bases between. CDR1 and CDR2 (germline): SGHAT, FQNNGV. The CDR3 DNA follows: TGTGCCAGCAGCTTAGGAAAAAGGACGGCTGGAAACACCATATATTTT. Protein sequence: CASSLGKRTAGNTIYF. Using reference TRBV11-2 and TRBJ1-3 for the parts outside the CDR3, the full variable domain is EAGVAQSPRYKIIEKRQSVAFWCNPISGHATLYWYQQILGQGPKLLIQFQNNGVVDDSQLPKDRFSAERLKGVDSTLKIQPAKLEDSAVYLCASSLGKRTAGNTIYFGEGSWLTVV.

This clonotype turned up a few times. The V call is TRBV9, the J call TRBJ1-6; D is possibly TRBD1 (5 bases). Deletions cut 3 bases from V and 8 bases from J, with 15 bases between. The CDR3 consists of 15 residues. Germline V gene sequence: CDR1 SGDLS, CDR2 YYNGEE. In nucleotides, the CDR3 is TGTGCCAGCAGCGCAGCGGGGACGTTCTATTCACCCCTCCACTTT. Amino acid sequence: CASSAAGTFYSPLHF.

The chain combines TRBV2 with TRBJ2-5, with 11 bases fitting TRBD2. V lost 11 bases, J lost 7 bases, and 18 bases stayed unmatched. Germline CDR1 is SNHLY and CDR2 is FYNNEI. This CDR3 has 16 amino acids. The CDR3 sequence is CAGSGTSGRRMGTQYF. The CDR3 nucleotides read TGTGCCGGTTCCGGGACTAGCGGTCGGCGGATGGGGACCCAGTACTTC.

The table lists this clonotype with many counts. The chain recombines TRBV11-3 with TRBJ1-1; no clear D. Trimming took off 5 bases at V and 2 bases at J, with 21 bases between the two ends. This CDR3 has 17 amino acids. Germline V CDR1 and CDR2: SGHNT, YENEEA. Here the CDR3 DNA reads TGTGCCAGCAGCGCAGGAGGGTTTGGACTCTCTAACACTGAAGCTTTCTTT. Protein sequence: CASSAGGFGLSNTEAFF.

This clonotype has at least ten counts. This sequence joins TRBV20-1 and TRBJ1-2; 9 bases are shared with TRBD1. This CDR3 has 15 amino acids. From germline, CDR1 is DFQATT and CDR2 SNEGSKA (reference sequence). V trimming: 3 bases; J trimming: 3 bases; junction bases outside the gene matches: 8. In nucleotides, the CDR3 is TGCAGTGCTAGTTCAGGGACAGGGTTTTACTATGGCTACACCTTC. Translating it yields CSASSGTGFYYGYTF.

The chain links TRBV7-8 to TRBJ2-3; D might be TRBD2 (6 bases). The CDR3 has 12 residues. Trimming left V 1 base short and J 11 bases short, with 10 bases between. The germline gives CDR1 SGHVS, CDR2 FQNEAQ. CDR3: CASSLGGERQYF. The CDR3 region has the DNA TGTGCCAGCAGCTTAGGCGGGGAAAGGCAGTATTTT. The variable domain in full, completed from reference TRBV7-8 and TRBJ2-3, reads GAGVSQSPRYKVAKRGQDVALRCDPISGHVSLFWYQQALGQGPEFLTYFQNEAQLDKSGLPSDRFFAERPEGSVSTLKIQRTQQEDSAVYLCASSLGGERQYFGPGTRLTVL.

This clonotype appeared many times. The chain carries TRBV6-1 and TRBJ1-5; 8 bases map to TRBD1. Germline CDR1 reads MNHNS; CDR2 reads SASEGT. V lost 1 base to trimming and J lost 2 bases; unmatched junction nucleotides: 10. CDR3 length: 18 amino acids. The CDR3 nucleotides are TGTGCCAGCAGTGAAGTTTTCCCGGACAGGGTCGGCAATCAGCCCCAGCATTTT. Encoded protein: CASSEVFPDRVGNQPQHF.

This clonotype was seen at least ten times. This sequence joins TRBV3-1 and TRBJ2-5; 7 bases agree with TRBD2. Trimming cost V 3 bases and J 1 base; bases outside gene matches: 2. The CDR3 is 14 amino acids. Germline-derived CDR1 and CDR2 are LGHDT and YNNKEL (reference sequence). The CDR3 DNA reads as TGTGCCAGCAGCCACCTAGCGGCCCAAGAGACCCAGTACTTC. It yields the protein CASSHLAAQETQYF.

In this sample, this clonotype turned up many times. The chain has TRBV20-1 and TRBJ2-5; D gene uncertain. V lost 6 bases and J 4 bases, leaving 6 bases between the germline ends. Germline CDR1 and CDR2: DFQATT and SNEGSKA (reference sequence). The CDR3 has 10 residues. CDR3 region: CSANRETQYF. Written as DNA, the CDR3 is TGCAGTGCAAATCGAGAGACCCAGTACTTC.

The V gene is TRBV7-2, the J gene TRBJ1-1; no firm D call. The ends were cut back, 4 bases at V and 1 base at J, with 10 bases in the middle. The CDR3 covers 14 residues. Germline CDR1 is SGHTA and CDR2 is FQGNSA. This chain's CDR3 is CASSSGWTNTEAFF. The CDR3 region has the DNA TGTGCCAGCAGCTCAGGATGGACGAACACTGAAGCTTTCTTT.

Many counts were recorded for this clonotype. The chain carries TRBV28 and TRBJ2-7; 8 nucleotides line up with TRBD2. There are 14 residues in the CDR3. J was trimmed by 3 bases and V by 2 bases; bases with no gene match: 3. Germline V gives CDR1 MDHEN, CDR2 SYDVKM. CDR3 in amino acids: CASSLITSGYEQYF. DNA of the CDR3: TGTGCCAGCAGTTTAATAACTAGCGGCTACGAGCAGTACTTC.